A single sample is the source of the 7 T cell receptor beta chains below, sequenced in a study of graft-versus-host responses after intestinal transplantation. This table comes from immunoSEQ multiplex PCR, and its TCRdb copy is limited to in-frame clones, with some not included. This table holds fewer than 20,000 clones, 75% to 90% found once. Both intraepithelial and lamina propria lymphocytes were released by processing graft tissue. Sample: ileum tissue, taken approximately 97 days after intestinal transplant. The receptors derive from a human patient who received an intestinal transplant, so some T cells may come from the graft donor.

This chain's CDR3 is CASSYSPQSSYNEQFF. The CDR3 DNA reads TGTGCCAGCAGTTACTCGCCACAAAGCTCCTACAATGAGCAGTTCTTC. The rearrangement links TRBV6-5 to TRBJ2-1; D not resolved. This CDR3 region has 16 residues. Germline values: CDR1 MNHEY, CDR2 SVGAGI. Trimming cost V 0 bases and J 0 bases, with 9 bases left between them.

The rearrangement links TRBV27 to TRBJ2-3; no definite D call. CDR1 MNHEY and CDR2 SMNVEV come from the germline V gene (reference sequence). V was clipped by 6 bases and J by 0 bases, with 19 bases between them. This CDR3 region has 17 residues. Written as DNA, the CDR3 is TGTGCCAGCAGCTTAGACCCTCAGCGCCGAAGCACAGATACGCAGTATTTT. This sequence encodes CASSLDPQRRSTDTQYF.

V gene TRBV7-2 combines with J gene TRBJ1-5; no definite D call. With 5 bases removed from V and 1 base from J, the gap between germline ends came to 24 bases. Looked up from germline, CDR1 is SGHTA and CDR2 is FQGNSA. The CDR3 has 19 residues. The CDR3 spells CASSRYPMIVSRSNQPQHF. The DNA of the CDR3 is TGTGCCAGCAGCCGGTACCCCATGATCGTTTCAAGGAGCAATCAGCCCCAGCATTTT.

The chain couples TRBV21-1 to TRBJ1-1; the table's TRBD1 call for D was not verified on the DNA. TRBV21-1 is reported as a pseudogene. The CDR3 has 14 amino acids. The CDR3 region has the DNA TGTGCCAGCAGCAAAAAAGACAGACCTTCTGAAGCTTTCTTT. Protein sequence: CASSKKDRPSEAFF.

To note about this clone: Other nucleotide sequences from this sample produce the same CDR3. This chain connects TRBV5-1 to TRBJ2-7; possibly TRBD1 or TRBD2 for D (6 bases each). This CDR3 spans 17 amino acids. CDR1 and CDR2 from the germline V gene are SGHRS and YFSETQ. V was shortened by 0 bases and J by 3 bases, with 19 bases between the two germline ends. This CDR3 is CASSLGMGWGADYEQYF. The CDR3 nucleotides read TGCGCCAGCAGCTTGGGAATGGGGTGGGGGGCGGACTACGAGCAGTACTTC.

This chain links TRBV19 with TRBJ2-7; 7 positions agree with TRBD1. This CDR3 is 14 amino acids long. Looked up from germline, CDR1 is LNHDA and CDR2 is SQIVND (reference sequence). V was pared by 3 bases and J by 6 bases, with 8 bases of the junction left unmatched. DNA for the CDR3: TGTGCCAGTAGTATGGGACAGAATTTTGGCGAGCAGTACTTC. Protein sequence: CASSMGQNFGEQYF.

This clone was detected once. V and J are TRBV6-5 and TRBJ1-2; a possible D gene is TRBD1 (6 bases). The CDR3 consists of 15 residues. The ends were cut back, 0 bases at V and 8 bases at J, with 16 bases in the middle. The V gene's germline CDR1 is MNHEY and CDR2 SVGAGI. The chain's CDR3 is CASSYSLTGARGYTF. The CDR3 coding sequence is TGTGCCAGCAGTTACTCCCTTACGGGGGCTCGAGGCTACACCTTC.